Shown below are 13 T cell receptor beta chains from a single sample sequenced in a study of shared clonotypes between healthy human individuals. The protocol was immunoSEQ multiplex PCR, while the TCRdb copy is restricted to in-frame clones and leaves out a portion. Altogether more than 2 million clones are present, about 94% being singletons, with the ten largest covering about 1.7%. Naive CD8 populations comprised CD45RO-negative cells positively selected for CCR7, excluding terminally differentiated effector memory CD45RA+ cells. Sequencing used naive CD8+ T cells from PBMCs. The receptors were gathered from a man aged 18 to 30 in good health. Some clones in this sample may be carry-over from other donors' samples.

The gene calls are TRBV27 and TRBJ2-7; TRBD2 agrees at 7 bases. V shed 2 bases and J 3 bases; nucleotides not matched to a gene: 13. The CDR3 sequence is 17 residues long. Germline CDR1 reads MNHEY; CDR2 reads SMNVEV (reference sequence). In DNA form, the CDR3 reads TGTGCCAGCAGTTTAGGGTACAGTCGAGCGGGAAGCTACGAGCAGTACTTC. It yields the protein CASSLGYSRAGSYEQYF.

This clone has more than one count but fewer than ten. Other DNA sequences in this specimen translate into the identical CDR3. CDR3 DNA: TGTGCCAGCAGTTACGACGTGAACACTGAAGCTTTCTTT. Translated: CASSYDVNTEAFF. V usage is TRBV6-5 and J usage is TRBJ1-1; D is undetermined. The CDR3 sequence is 13 residues long. V lost 2 bases to trimming and J lost 0 bases, with 4 bases between them. Germline CDR1 is MNHEY and CDR2 is SVGAGI.

The J gene is TRBJ2-3, the V gene TRBV28; D is ambiguous. The V end lost 2 bases, the J end lost 5 bases, and 11 bases lay between the germline ends. The CDR3 contains 14 residues. The germline V gene has CDR1 MDHEN and CDR2 SYDVKM. DNA of the CDR3: TGTGCCAGCAGTTTAACCGGCGAAGGAGATACGCAGTATTTT. This translates into CASSLTGEGDTQYF.

This rearrangement joins TRBV19 to TRBJ2-7; a possible D gene is TRBD2 (5 bases). Germline loops: CDR1 LNHDA, CDR2 SQIVND (reference sequence). CDR3 length equals 14 residues. V dropped 6 bases and J dropped 2 bases, with 14 bases sitting between them. The CDR3 region is CASSEGPSAYEQYF. The CDR3 coding sequence is TGTGCCAGTAGCGAGGGTCCAAGCGCCTACGAGCAGTACTTC.

J is TRBJ2-2 and V is TRBV19, with D tentatively TRBD1 (5 bases). This CDR3 has 15 amino acids. V lost 0 bases, J lost 4 bases, and 9 bases lay in between. Looked up from germline, CDR1 is LNHDA and CDR2 is SQIVND (reference sequence). CDR3: CASSIDRDGTGELFF. DNA of the CDR3: TGTGCCAGTAGTATAGACAGGGATGGCACCGGGGAGCTGTTTTTT.

V gene TRBV28 combines with J gene TRBJ2-7; D unclear. Germline CDR1 and CDR2: MDHEN and SYDVKM. Trimming left V 3 bases short and J 0 bases short, with 12 bases between. The CDR3 contains 15 residues. CDR3 sequence reads: CASSFNLRNSYEQYF. CDR3 nucleotide sequence: TGTGCCAGCAGTTTTAACCTAAGGAACTCCTACGAGCAGTACTTC.

This chain joins TRBV4-1 and TRBJ2-7, with 7 nucleotides matching TRBD1. The CDR3 sequence is 14 residues long. The junction had 8 bases not matched to a gene; V was cut back by 4 bases and J by 5 bases. Germline V gene data show CDR1 as MGHRA and CDR2 as YSYEKL. DNA for the CDR3: TGCGCCAGCAGCCTAGCAGGGGGTCGCGACGAGCAGTACTTC. This sequence encodes CASSLAGGRDEQYF.

The rearrangement links TRBV5-1 to TRBJ1-1; TRBD1 agrees at 8 bases. This CDR3 contains 15 residues. In germline, CDR1 is SGHRS, CDR2 YFSETQ. The trim removed 4 bases at V and 1 base at J, leaving 6 bases unmatched. The CDR3 sequence: CASSLTGERNTEAFF. The CDR3 coding sequence is TGCGCCAGCAGCCTGACAGGGGAGAGGAACACTGAAGCTTTCTTT.

The chain joins TRBV28 to TRBJ2-2; no clear D gene. The CDR3 is made up of 15 amino acids. Trimming took 5 bases from V and 1 from J, leaving 11 bases between them. Per the germline V gene, CDR1 is MDHEN and CDR2 is SYDVKM. For the CDR3, the DNA is TGTGCCAGCAGTCCAGTAGGGCGGAACACCGGGGAGCTGTTTTTT. It yields the protein CASSPVGRNTGELFF.

The J gene is TRBJ1-5, the V gene TRBV4-1; D uncertain. Germline V gene lookup returns CDR1 MGHRA and CDR2 YSYEKL. Trimming cost V 2 bases and J 4 bases, with 15 bases left between them. This CDR3 spans 16 amino acids. CDR3 nucleotides: TGCGCCAGCAGCCAAAGGGAGGCCGGGGATAATCAGCCCCAGCATTTT. The encoded protein is CASSQREAGDNQPQHF.

This clone was detected only once. The chain employs TRBV15 and TRBJ2-3, with 9 bases matching TRBD2. V lost 3 bases to trimming and J lost 2 bases; unmatched junction nucleotides: 3. Germline V gene sequence: CDR1 LNHNV, CDR2 YYDKDF (reference sequence). The CDR3 totals 15 residues. This CDR3 is CATSSGGRATDTQYF. CDR3 DNA: TGTGCCACCAGCAGCGGCGGGAGGGCCACAGATACGCAGTATTTT.

The chain carries TRBV10-3 and TRBJ2-1, with 7 bases aligning to TRBD2. Germline loops: CDR1 ENHRY, CDR2 SYGVKD. CDR3 length: 13 residues. The V gene end was trimmed by 6 bases and the J gene end by 3 bases; junction bases not matched to a gene: 2. Here the CDR3 DNA reads TGTGCCATCAGAGAGCGGGGCTACAATGAGCAGTTCTTC. Its protein product is CAIRERGYNEQFF.

The J gene is TRBJ2-3, the V gene TRBV7-6, with TRBD2 identical over 10 bases. This CDR3 is 15 amino acids long. From germline, CDR1 is SGHVS and CDR2 FNYEAQ. V lost 4 bases to trimming and J lost 1 base; unmatched junction nucleotides: 2. The CDR3 region has the DNA TGTGCCAGCAGCTCCGGGACTAGCGGCACAGATACGCAGTATTTT. Amino acid sequence: CASSSGTSGTDTQYF.